Included here is one T cell receptor beta chain sequence, with context. The clone's antigen remains unknown. Base qualities are not provided; no much larger clone lies one nucleotide away. The entry originates in a study of cytomegalovirus exposure and HLA in healthy donors (dated by TCRdb to about 2017). In the study overall: An earlier analysis of several hundred of the donors reported 276 Gb of sequence data and approximately 120 million unique TCR beta sequences obtained from around 170 million T cells. To study patterns of TCR occurrence, a later analysis re-analyzed previously published TCR beta repertoires from just over 650 donors and added high-resolution HLA genotyping. The study aimed to test whether cataloging public T cell receptors could reveal signatures of past pathogen exposure. An earlier analysis of about 620 of the donors applied high-throughput TCR beta sequencing to assess whether each TCR beta V gene segment acted as functional or pseudogenic. An early release that covered 640 HLA-typed donors contained around 300 gigabases of sequencing data and 80 million or so unique TCR sequences. The study profiled the T cell repertoires of hundreds of subjects by immunosequencing and related them to cytomegalovirus serostatus. All discovery cohort repertoires had been generated on a single sequencing platform. Class I and class II HLA loci were covered by the typing at four-digit resolution. Besides the first cohort of 500 to 700 subjects, a separate validation cohort made up of over a hundred different subjects was used. Genome-wide SNP genotypes for about three fifths of the roughly 670 donors were used in a later genetic analysis, which treated that subset as a discovery cohort. The number of typed donors differed by locus: roughly 629-640 for A, B, C, DRB1 and DQB1; 522 for DQA1; about 600 for DPA1; and 400 to 480 for DPB1. Donor age, sex, ethnicity and CMV serostatus were compiled alongside the repertoire data. To predict cytomegalovirus infection status, the study combined high-throughput TCR immunosequencing, statistical association of individual TCRs with disease status, and machine learning. Across some 400 genotyped donors of the cohort, an average of about 200,000 unique TCR beta nucleotide sequences per donor were sequenced, and 15% to 20% of those sequences were non-productive. Of the roughly 400 genotyped donors, roughly 80% fell in the genetic ancestry cluster associated with self-reported Caucasian donors. Roughly 5 DR-DQ haplotypes were treated as single units for association and clustering because of strong linkage in the cohort. In the later analysis, no new phenotypic data were used to find candidate immune exposures; instead, reliance was placed on TCR beta sequences and their occurrence across donors.

CDR1 and CDR2, per the germline V gene, are MDHEN and SYDVKM. The CDR3 has 11 amino acids, counting the end cysteine and phenylalanine. The DNA shown is the 33-base CDR3, in frame from base 1. Cut back by 10 bases and 13 bases, the V and J ends lie 19 bases apart. The cohort comprised 550 to 700 healthy bone marrow donors. All cohort members were sampled while nominally healthy, although unrecorded immune exposures were likely present. The donor tested CMV seropositive, placing the donor among the approximately 310 seropositive members of the cohort. A peripheral blood sample was provided by each donor, and peripheral blood mononuclear cells were used for TCR beta sequencing. The Qiagen DNeasy Blood Extraction Kit was used to extract genomic DNA from the blood cell samples. General study outcomes and caveats: In a later analysis, HLA-associated TCR beta chains showed more clonal expansion and lower generation probabilities than non-associated chains that were equally common. Broadly in line with IMGT annotations, most TCR beta V segments showed up in productive rearrangements about 87% or about 30% of the time in an earlier analysis of 450 to 600 of the donors. The classifier was reported to diagnose cytomegalovirus status with high specificity and sensitivity in both the original cohort and the validation cohort. It was suggested by the authors that the approach could potentially be generalized to other disease states and immunological phenotypes. Immune exposure information for the cohort was limited to CMV serostatus. According to a later analysis, TCR association rates differed among HLA loci, with DRB1 alleles showing the most associated TCRs and HLA-C alleles showing the fewest. When HLA alleles, especially DR and DQ, strongly co-occurred, TCR associations were difficult to assign to individual alleles. According to a later analysis, parvovirus B19, influenza, CMV and Epstein-Barr virus appeared linked to several top co-occurrence clusters. A later genetic analysis reported fewer N-insertions in productive TCRs among donors in an Asian-associated ancestry cluster than the roughly 700-donor mean. Some IMGT-functional V segments, including TRBV6-2 and TRBV6-3, could not be told apart with the 87-base-pair reads, so those segments were excluded. Most CMV-associated TCR beta chains appeared to be HLA-restricted in a later analysis, and the HLA associations seemed to be driven largely by CMV exposure. In a later genetic analysis, a missense DCLRE1C variant was associated with V-gene and J-gene trimming of TCR beta chains, and the association was replicated in an independent cohort. The study listed 150 to 200 TCR beta chains as associated with cytomegalovirus. A group of highly shared sequence variants was considered likely to be a technical artifact of the sequencing pipeline. Correlated functional status among segregating V segments might be attributable to linkage disequilibrium, but an unknown experimental factor could not be ruled out. Across donors, most TCR sequences were observed very rarely, whereas some public TCRs were present in many individuals. Three of the identified cytomegalovirus-associated TCR beta chains were confirmed in vitro to be specific for cytomegalovirus antigens. Because HLA typing was missing for some donors at each locus, association tests included only the typed subset. Presence/absence analyses assumed roughly uniform sequencing depth across donors, an assumption that may not hold. Because counts were too low, some 16 rarely observed V segments, including chromosome 9 orphons, were excluded from the earlier analysis of a few hundred of the donors. In a later analysis, 16,951 TCR beta sequences were associated with specific HLA alleles at a false discovery rate of 0.05. In this cohort, only TCR beta chains were sequenced, and detectable features were limited by the absence of alpha or paired-chain data. A further reported finding was that TCR beta sequences accurately predicted the HLA-A and HLA-B alleles for most subjects in the first cohort.

The library was generated by the immunoSEQ multiplex PCR assay. The multiplex PCR relied on a mix of 60 forward primers for TCR Vbeta segments and 13 reverse primers for TCR Jbeta segments. A multiplex PCR assay on genomic DNA amplified the CDR3 region of rearranged TCR beta genes. On the Illumina HiSeq System, the amplified TCR beta libraries were sequenced as 87-base-pair reads. As for the original processing: A later analysis counted tens of millions of unique TCR beta chains across the 600 to 850 repertoires, and 10 million to 12 million of these chains were shared by at least two donors. Raw reads were error-corrected and collapsed into unique sequences by a nearest-neighbor algorithm in which closely related sequences were merged to remove PCR and sequencing errors. V, D and J gene segments were assigned by aligning CDR3 sequences to IMGT reference sequences. For a sequence to be retained, a match of at least six nucleotides to both a V gene segment and a J gene segment was required. Rearrangements were called productive when the CDR3 lacked stop codons and stayed in frame with V and J; all others were non-productive. Following IMGT convention, CDR3 was defined as the stretch from the second conserved V-encoded cysteine to the conserved J-encoded phenylalanine. The earlier analysis of about 590 of the donors excluded sequences that lacked an unambiguous match to a single V gene segment. In an earlier analysis of about 590 of the donors, a V segment was called functional when productive rearrangements were above 56.7%, and segregating when the standard deviation between donors exceeded 5%. A statistical classification framework was built for diagnosing cytomegalovirus status from the catalog of TCR beta chain sequences. In a later analysis, V and J genes were assigned by comparing TCR nucleotide sequences against IMGT/GENE-DB human TR gene sequences. A later analysis assigned CDR3 sequences and most-parsimonious VDJ recombination scenarios with the TCRdist pipeline. In a later analysis, each TCR beta chain was defined by its CDR3 amino acid sequence together with its V-gene family, and reads lacking a unique V-gene family were excluded. In a later analysis, around 600 highly shared, low-generation-probability nucleotide sequences were removed to address suspected cross-contamination and a sequencing artifact. In a later analysis, a clonal expansion index was calculated for each public chain from normalized within-repertoire ranks of inferred template counts. In a later analysis, generation probabilities were computed with a VDJ recombination model fitted to out-of-frame rearrangements, and the resulting probabilities were checked against IGoR. In a later analysis, hypergeometric tests were used to score TCR-TCR, TCR-HLA and TCR-CMV co-occurrence, with a repertoire-size bias correction applied to TCR pairs. False discovery rates were estimated in a later analysis by permuting HLA or CMV assignments 20 times. A later analysis grouped co-occurring TCRs with DBSCAN, adding TCRdist sequence similarity when clustering within HLA-allele-positive subsets. Repertoires with fewer than 30,000 or more than 120,000 public chains were left out of co-occurrence clustering, as were five repertoires with anomalous nucleotide sharing. TCRdb re-hosts the immuneACCESS table, in-frame sequences only. Its copies lack some clones; in the studies checked, an unresolved V gene accounts for under half of them, and the cause for the rest is not known. D and trimming come from the DNA, and the V and J calls and clone size come from that table. Within this sample are about 130,000 clones, with approximately 79% of them counted one time only. The leading ten clones occupy 6.5% of the sample.

The chain couples TRBV28 to TRBJ2-5, with TRBD2 perhaps the D gene, on 6 matching bases. The sequence was collected from a man aged 35 to 55 in good health and CMV-seropositive. The sequenced material came from PBMCs. The DNA sequence is as follows: TGTGCCACTGTTAAGGGCGGGACCAGGTACTTC. Protein translation: CATVKGGTRYF.